Listed below are T cell receptor beta chains from one sample, sequenced in a study of shared T cell receptors in the human thymus. Some clones are missing from TCRdb's copy, which holds only in-frame ones; the method was immunoSEQ multiplex PCR. The sample contains hundreds of thousands of clones, approximately 88% of which appear only once. These records were also assigned to another study, of human thymus T cells.

Specimen: thymocytes. These receptors were collected from a boy younger than two with a congenital heart defect. CDR3s include the opening cysteine and the closing phenylalanine or tryptophan. D genes are given only for firm matches. Only part of the rows carry a size: once, few, many, or a class if the clone is expanded.

d_call: TRBD2
clone_size: .
v_call: TRBV4-2
j_call: TRBJ2-3
cdr3_aa: CASSQVLSTSGRGDTQYF
cdr3_nt: TGTGCCAGCAGCCAAGTTCTTTCGACTAGCGGGAGGGGAGATACGCAGTATTTT

d_call: .
clone_size: once
v_call: TRBV14
j_call: TRBJ2-7
cdr3_aa: CASSSNIDRIPSYEQYF
cdr3_nt: TGTGCCAGCAGCTCTAATATTGACAGGATTCCTTCTTACGAGCAGTACTTC

d_call: TRBD1
clone_size: .
v_call: TRBV28
j_call: TRBJ1-1
cdr3_aa: CASNCLKNRGNTEAFF
cdr3_nt: TGTGCCAGCAATTGCTTAAAAAACAGGGGTAACACTGAAGCTTTCTTT

d_call: .
clone_size: once
v_call: TRBV30
j_call: TRBJ1-1
cdr3_aa: CAWSVARATEAFF
cdr3_nt: TGTGCCTGGAGTGTAGCCAGGGCCACTGAAGCTTTCTTT

d_call: .
clone_size: .
v_call: TRBV15
j_call: TRBJ2-7
cdr3_aa: CATSPRSGSAYEQYF
cdr3_nt: TGTGCCACCAGCCCGAGGAGCGGTTCTGCCTACGAGCAGTACTTC

d_call: .
clone_size: .
v_call: TRBV30
j_call: TRBJ2-5
cdr3_aa: CAWSNAGGWETQYF
cdr3_nt: TGTGCCTGGAGTAACGCGGGTGGCTGGGAGACCCAGTACTTC

d_call: .
clone_size: .
v_call: TRBV30
j_call: TRBJ2-1
cdr3_aa: CAWSAGLGHNEQFF
cdr3_nt: TGTGCCTGGAGTGCAGGGCTAGGGCACAATGAGCAGTTCTTC

d_call: TRBD1
clone_size: .
v_call: TRBV27
j_call: TRBJ1-2
cdr3_aa: CASSSWTGASAGGYTF
cdr3_nt: TGTGCCAGCAGTTCGTGGACAGGGGCCTCCGCGGGAGGCTACACCTTC

d_call: .
clone_size: .
v_call: TRBV11-3
j_call: TRBJ1-4
cdr3_aa: CASSLVWGDTNEKLFF
cdr3_nt: TGTGCCAGCAGCTTAGTTTGGGGGGACACTAATGAAAAACTGTTTTTT

d_call: TRBD2
clone_size: once
v_call: TRBV15
j_call: TRBJ2-1
cdr3_aa: CATSRDRASGTYNEQFF
cdr3_nt: TGTGCCACCAGCAGAGATAGGGCTAGCGGCACCTACAATGAGCAGTTCTTC

d_call: .
clone_size: .
v_call: TRBV5-1
j_call: TRBJ2-7
cdr3_aa: CASSLGDRTYEQYF
cdr3_nt: TGCGCCAGCAGCTTGGGCGACAGGACCTACGAGCAGTACTTC

d_call: .
clone_size: .
v_call: TRBV11-3
j_call: TRBJ2-7
cdr3_aa: CASSGGISYEQYF
cdr3_nt: TGTGCCAGCAGCGGAGGGATCAGCTACGAGCAGTACTTC

d_call: TRBD2
clone_size: .
v_call: TRBV14
j_call: TRBJ2-5
cdr3_aa: CASSQDIPWASGRGETQYF
cdr3_nt: TGTGCCAGCAGCCAAGACATTCCTTGGGCCAGCGGGAGGGGTGAGACCCAGTACTTC

d_call: TRBD2
clone_size: .
v_call: TRBV4-2
j_call: TRBJ2-3
cdr3_aa: CASSPRREGPTDTQYF
cdr3_nt: TGTGCCAGCAGCCCCCGGCGGGAGGGCCCCACAGATACGCAGTATTTT

d_call: TRBD1
clone_size: .
v_call: TRBV28
j_call: TRBJ2-3
cdr3_aa: CASSRPGTGTDTQYF
cdr3_nt: TGTGCCAGCAGTAGACCCGGGACAGGCACAGATACGCAGTATTTT

d_call: .
clone_size: .
v_call: TRBV11-2
j_call: TRBJ2-5
cdr3_aa: CASSFGSRGRSRETQYF
cdr3_nt: TGTGCCAGCAGCTTCGGTTCGCGCGGGCGGTCGCGGGAGACCCAGTACTTC

d_call: .
clone_size: .
v_call: TRBV9
j_call: TRBJ2-1
cdr3_aa: CASSVGAEQFF
cdr3_nt: TGTGCCAGCAGCGTGGGAGCCGAGCAGTTCTTC

d_call: TRBD1
clone_size: .
v_call: TRBV14
j_call: TRBJ2-2
cdr3_aa: CASSQLYRGTGELFF
cdr3_nt: TGTGCCAGCAGCCAATTGTACAGGGGGACCGGGGAGCTGTTTTTT

d_call: .
clone_size: .
v_call: TRBV27
j_call: TRBJ2-7
cdr3_aa: CASSPVRDSYEQYF
cdr3_nt: TGTGCCAGCAGTCCGGTCCGCGACTCCTACGAGCAGTACTTC

d_call: TRBD1
clone_size: .
v_call: TRBV19
j_call: TRBJ2-7
cdr3_aa: CASRGQGALASYEQYF
cdr3_nt: TGTGCCAGCCGGGGACAGGGGGCGCTGGCCTCCTACGAGCAGTACTTC

d_call: .
clone_size: .
v_call: TRBV21-1
j_call: TRBJ2-5
cdr3_aa: CASSTPGQTTMETQYF
cdr3_nt: TGTGCCAGCAGCACACCGGGACAGACAACAATGGAGACCCAGTACTTC

d_call: TRBD1
clone_size: .
v_call: TRBV4-2
j_call: TRBJ2-5
cdr3_aa: CASSQAQGQEIQETQYF
cdr3_nt: TGTGCCAGCAGCCAAGCTCAGGGACAGGAAATCCAAGAGACCCAGTACTTC

d_call: TRBD2
clone_size: .
v_call: TRBV27
j_call: TRBJ2-3
cdr3_aa: CASSPHRFSSGAHGSVDTQYF
cdr3_nt: TGTGCCAGCAGTCCCCATCGGTTCTCTAGCGGGGCACATGGGAGCGTGGATACGCAGTATTTT

d_call: .
clone_size: .
v_call: TRBV9
j_call: TRBJ2-3
cdr3_aa: CASSVGREQDTQYF
cdr3_nt: TGTGCCAGCAGCGTAGGTCGGGAGCAGGATACGCAGTATTTT

d_call: .
clone_size: .
v_call: TRBV10-3
j_call: TRBJ2-7
cdr3_aa: CAISESTWQPYEQYF
cdr3_nt: TGTGCCATCAGTGAGTCGACTTGGCAGCCCTACGAGCAGTACTTC

d_call: TRBD1
clone_size: .
v_call: TRBV5-6
j_call: TRBJ2-5
cdr3_aa: CASSPRQGETQYF
cdr3_nt: TGTGCCAGCAGCCCTCGACAGGGCGAGACCCAGTACTTC

d_call: .
clone_size: .
v_call: TRBV7-2
j_call: TRBJ2-1
cdr3_aa: CASSLAQGSNEQFF
cdr3_nt: TGTGCCAGCAGCTTAGCGCAGGGATCCAATGAGCAGTTCTTC

d_call: TRBD1
clone_size: .
v_call: TRBV27
j_call: TRBJ1-2
cdr3_aa: CASSVTGTGGNYGYTF
cdr3_nt: TGTGCCAGCAGTGTAACCGGGACAGGGGGAAACTATGGCTACACCTTC

d_call: TRBD2
clone_size: .
v_call: TRBV6-1
j_call: TRBJ2-5
cdr3_aa: CASRGREGRETQYF
cdr3_nt: TGTGCCAGCAGGGGGCGGGAGGGCCGAGAGACCCAGTACTTC

d_call: TRBD2
clone_size: .
v_call: TRBV7-6
j_call: TRBJ2-7
cdr3_aa: CASSLWPRRREAAYEQYF
cdr3_nt: TGTGCCAGCAGCTTATGGCCTCGCCGGCGGGAGGCCGCCTACGAGCAGTACTTC

d_call: .
clone_size: .
v_call: TRBV5-1
j_call: TRBJ2-3
cdr3_aa: CASSLDQITDTQYF
cdr3_nt: TGCGCCAGCAGCTTGGACCAGATCACAGATACGCAGTATTTT

d_call: .
clone_size: once
v_call: TRBV15
j_call: TRBJ2-7
cdr3_aa: CATSRLRAGTETYEQYF
cdr3_nt: TGTGCCACCAGCAGACTCAGGGCGGGGACAGAGACCTACGAGCAGTACTTC

d_call: TRBD1
clone_size: .
v_call: TRBV19
j_call: TRBJ1-2
cdr3_aa: CASSIARDRAPYGYTF
cdr3_nt: TGTGCCAGTAGTATAGCCAGAGACAGGGCTCCCTATGGCTACACCTTC

d_call: .
clone_size: .
v_call: TRBV27
j_call: TRBJ1-1
cdr3_aa: CASSSSLGWIDEAFF
cdr3_nt: TGTGCCAGCAGTTCCTCACTCGGGTGGATCGATGAAGCTTTCTTT

d_call: .
clone_size: .
v_call: TRBV19
j_call: TRBJ1-2
cdr3_aa: CASRTGVSDGYTF
cdr3_nt: TGTGCCAGTAGAACAGGAGTCTCGGACGGCTACACCTTC

d_call: .
clone_size: .
v_call: TRBV5-1
j_call: TRBJ1-2
cdr3_aa: CASSLCQGTTGYTF
cdr3_nt: TGCGCCAGCAGCCTGTGCCAGGGGACCACTGGCTACACCTTC

d_call: TRBD2
clone_size: .
v_call: TRBV2
j_call: TRBJ2-5
cdr3_aa: CASSEPAGGETQYF
cdr3_nt: TGTGCCAGCAGTGAACCAGCGGGAGGGGAGACCCAGTACTTC

d_call: TRBD2
clone_size: .
v_call: TRBV4-1
j_call: TRBJ2-7
cdr3_aa: CASSQYATVRIHGRSYEQYF
cdr3_nt: TGCGCCAGCAGCCAATATGCGACCGTAAGGATTCACGGGAGGAGTTACGAGCAGTACTTC

d_call: .
clone_size: .
v_call: TRBV5-4
j_call: TRBJ2-3
cdr3_aa: CASSLGAGNTDTQYF
cdr3_nt: TGTGCCAGCAGCTTGGGGGCAGGGAACACAGATACGCAGTATTTT

d_call: TRBD2
clone_size: .
v_call: TRBV5-1
j_call: TRBJ2-5
cdr3_aa: CASSPCGRVYETQYF
cdr3_nt: TGCGCCAGCAGCCCTTGCGGGAGGGTGTACGAGACCCAGTACTTC

d_call: TRBD2
clone_size: .
v_call: TRBV14
j_call: TRBJ2-7
cdr3_aa: CASSHSGPSSYEQYF
cdr3_nt: TGTGCCAGCAGTCATAGCGGGCCAAGCTCCTACGAGCAGTACTTC

d_call: TRBD1
clone_size: .
v_call: TRBV13
j_call: TRBJ2-1
cdr3_aa: CTSSRETGTEQFF
cdr3_nt: TGTACCAGCAGCCGCGAGACAGGGACTGAGCAGTTCTTC

d_call: TRBD2
clone_size: .
v_call: TRBV7-9
j_call: TRBJ2-7
cdr3_aa: CASSAGTSGVYEQYF
cdr3_nt: TGTGCCAGCAGCGCCGGGACTAGCGGGGTCTACGAGCAGTACTTC

d_call: .
clone_size: .
v_call: TRBV4-1
j_call: TRBJ1-5
cdr3_aa: CASSQERGCNQPQHF
cdr3_nt: TGCGCCAGCAGCCAAGAGCGGGGCTGCAATCAGCCCCAGCATTTT

d_call: TRBD1
clone_size: .
v_call: TRBV4-3
j_call: TRBJ2-7
cdr3_aa: CASSQDPGQGVYEQYF
cdr3_nt: TGCGCCAGCAGCCAAGACCCGGGACAGGGGGTCTACGAGCAGTACTTC

d_call: TRBD2
clone_size: .
v_call: TRBV2
j_call: TRBJ2-1
cdr3_aa: CASSETSGKYNEQFF
cdr3_nt: TGTGCCAGCAGTGAAACTAGCGGGAAGTACAATGAGCAGTTCTTC

d_call: TRBD2
clone_size: .
v_call: TRBV9
j_call: TRBJ2-1
cdr3_aa: CASSVGASGDGVRQFF
cdr3_nt: TGTGCCAGCAGCGTAGGTGCTAGCGGGGATGGGGTACGGCAGTTCTTC

d_call: TRBD2
clone_size: .
v_call: TRBV19
j_call: TRBJ2-1
cdr3_aa: CARAGGVLYNEQFF
cdr3_nt: TGTGCCAGAGCGGGAGGGGTACTTTACAATGAGCAGTTCTTC

d_call: .
clone_size: .
v_call: TRBV4-3
j_call: TRBJ2-7
cdr3_aa: CASSQETGVAYEQYF
cdr3_nt: TGCGCCAGCAGCCAAGAGACGGGAGTTGCCTACGAGCAGTACTTC

d_call: TRBD2
clone_size: .
v_call: TRBV30
j_call: TRBJ2-3
cdr3_aa: CAWNRSAGANTDTQYF
cdr3_nt: TGTGCCTGGAACAGGTCCGCGGGAGCTAACACAGATACGCAGTATTTT

d_call: .
clone_size: once
v_call: TRBV25-1
j_call: TRBJ1-3
cdr3_aa: CASSDPWAGSGNTIYF
cdr3_nt: TGTGCCAGCAGTGACCCTTGGGCGGGCTCTGGAAACACCATATATTTT

d_call: TRBD2
clone_size: .
v_call: TRBV4-1
j_call: TRBJ2-1
cdr3_aa: CASSQGNAGLAGVRSYNEQFF
cdr3_nt: TGCGCCAGCAGCCAAGGGAATGCAGGACTAGCGGGGGTTCGCTCCTACAATGAGCAGTTCTTC

d_call: .
clone_size: .
v_call: TRBV15
j_call: TRBJ1-2
cdr3_aa: CATSRDRRQTPYGYTF
cdr3_nt: TGTGCCACCAGCAGAGATAGGAGACAGACCCCATATGGCTACACCTTC

d_call: .
clone_size: .
v_call: TRBV28
j_call: TRBJ2-1
cdr3_aa: CASSSRQRSSYNEQFF
cdr3_nt: TGTGCCAGCAGTTCCCGACAGAGGAGCTCCTACAATGAGCAGTTCTTC

d_call: .
clone_size: .
v_call: TRBV27
j_call: TRBJ1-5
cdr3_aa: CASSLAAGRNQPQHF
cdr3_nt: TGTGCCAGCAGTTTAGCGGCGGGGCGCAATCAGCCCCAGCATTTT

d_call: TRBD1
clone_size: .
v_call: TRBV6-5
j_call: TRBJ2-7
cdr3_aa: CASSYSDRGYEQYF
cdr3_nt: TGTGCCAGCAGTTACTCGGACAGGGGATACGAGCAGTACTTC

d_call: TRBD1
clone_size: .
v_call: TRBV5-1
j_call: TRBJ2-7
cdr3_aa: CASSIGGGQGAYEQYF
cdr3_nt: TGCGCCAGCAGCATCGGGGGGGGACAGGGGGCCTACGAGCAGTACTTC

d_call: .
clone_size: .
v_call: TRBV6-5
j_call: TRBJ1-2
cdr3_aa: CASSLQDGGRGYTF
cdr3_nt: TGTGCCAGCAGTTTACAGGACGGCGGAAGGGGCTACACCTTC

d_call: TRBD2
clone_size: .
v_call: TRBV7-2
j_call: TRBJ2-3
cdr3_aa: CASSLVQVVREGRADTQYF
cdr3_nt: TGTGCCAGCAGCTTAGTGCAGGTTGTCCGGGAGGGCAGGGCAGATACGCAGTATTTT